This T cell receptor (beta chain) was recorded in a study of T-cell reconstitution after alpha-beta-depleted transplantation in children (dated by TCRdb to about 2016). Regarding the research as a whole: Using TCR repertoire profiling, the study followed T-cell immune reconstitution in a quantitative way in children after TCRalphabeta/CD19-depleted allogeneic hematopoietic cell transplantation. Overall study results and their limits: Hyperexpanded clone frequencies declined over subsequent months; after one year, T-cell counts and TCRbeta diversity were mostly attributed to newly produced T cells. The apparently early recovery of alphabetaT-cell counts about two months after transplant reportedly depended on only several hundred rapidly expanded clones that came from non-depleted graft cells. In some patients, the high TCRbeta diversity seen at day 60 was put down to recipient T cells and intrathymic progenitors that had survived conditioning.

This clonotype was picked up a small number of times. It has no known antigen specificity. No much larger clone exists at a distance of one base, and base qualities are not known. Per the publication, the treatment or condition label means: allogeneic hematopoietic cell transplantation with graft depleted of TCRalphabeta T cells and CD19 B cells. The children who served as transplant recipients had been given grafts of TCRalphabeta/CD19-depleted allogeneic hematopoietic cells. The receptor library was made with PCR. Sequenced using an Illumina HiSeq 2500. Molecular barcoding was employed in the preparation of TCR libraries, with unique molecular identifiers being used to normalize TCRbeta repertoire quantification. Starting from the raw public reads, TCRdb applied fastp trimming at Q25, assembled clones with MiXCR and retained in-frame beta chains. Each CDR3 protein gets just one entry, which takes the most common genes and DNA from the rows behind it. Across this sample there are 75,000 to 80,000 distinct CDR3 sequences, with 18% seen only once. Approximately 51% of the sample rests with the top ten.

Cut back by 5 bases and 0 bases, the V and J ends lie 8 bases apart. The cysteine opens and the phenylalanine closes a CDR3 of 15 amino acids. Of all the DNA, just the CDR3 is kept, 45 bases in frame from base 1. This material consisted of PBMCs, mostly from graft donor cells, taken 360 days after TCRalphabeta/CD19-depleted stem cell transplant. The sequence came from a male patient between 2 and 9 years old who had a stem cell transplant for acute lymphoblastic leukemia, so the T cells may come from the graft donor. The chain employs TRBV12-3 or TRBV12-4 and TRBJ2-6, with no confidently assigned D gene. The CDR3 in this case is CASSDHVSGANVLTF. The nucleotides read TGTGCCAGCAGTGATCACGTCTCTGGGGCCAACGTCCTGACTTTC.